This T cell receptor beta chain came from a study of shared clonotypes between healthy human individuals. This CDR3 is built from 15 residues. From germline, CDR1 is SGHDT and CDR2 YYEEEE. Trimming left V 3 bases short and J 0 bases short, with 13 bases between. This clone was observed a single time. Its antigen is still unknown. General study findings and limits: Generation probabilities were higher for clonotypes shared across all four sorted-subset donors than for unshared ones.

Data came from immunoSEQ multiplex PCR; TCRdb stores just in-frame clones and leaves some out. The data show roughly 1,000,000 clones, approximately 80% seen once. Sequencing input: memory CD4+ T cells from PBMCs. The subset here: CD45RA-negative fraction. The source is a man aged 18 to 30 in good health. Some clones in this sample may be carry-over from other donors' samples. The V gene is TRBV5-6, the J gene TRBJ2-7; tentatively, D is TRBD2 (5 bases). The CDR3 region has the DNA TGTGCCAGCAGCTGGACCCGGGAAAACTCCTACGAGCAGTACTTC. Protein sequence: CASSWTRENSYEQYF. The variable domain in full, with the rest retrieved from reference TRBV5-6 and TRBJ2-7, is DAGVTQSPTHLIKTRGQQVTLRCSPKSGHDTVSWYQQALGQGPQFIFQYYEEEERQRGNFPDRFSGHQFPNYSSELNVNALLLGDSALYLCASSWTRENSYEQYFGPGTRLTVT.